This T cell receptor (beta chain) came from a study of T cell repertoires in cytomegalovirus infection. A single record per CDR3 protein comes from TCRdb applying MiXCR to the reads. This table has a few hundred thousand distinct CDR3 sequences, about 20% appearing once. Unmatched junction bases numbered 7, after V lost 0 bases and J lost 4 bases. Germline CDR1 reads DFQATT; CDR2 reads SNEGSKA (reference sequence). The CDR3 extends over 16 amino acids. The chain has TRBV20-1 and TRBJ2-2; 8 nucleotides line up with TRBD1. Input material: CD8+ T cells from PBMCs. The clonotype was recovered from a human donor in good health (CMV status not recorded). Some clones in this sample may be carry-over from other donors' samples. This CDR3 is CSARDRDRMITGELFF. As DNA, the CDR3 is TGCAGTGCTAGAGATAGGGACAGGATGATCACCGGGGAGCTGTTTTTT.